This T cell receptor beta chain was profiled in a study of shared clonotypes between healthy human individuals. TCRdb keeps only in-frame clones here, not all; method: immunoSEQ multiplex PCR. The sample contains about 2.1 million clones, approximately 94% of which appear only once. Study results and caveats: About 5% of naive CD4 clonotypes were shared across several donors. Larger richness was generally estimated for naive than memory subsets. Expectations were that clonotype sharing among donors would be affected by sequencing depth.

As regards this clone: Its antigen is unidentified.

Positive CCR7 selection of CD45RO-negative cells yielded the naive CD8 cells, and terminally differentiated effector memory CD45RA+ cells were excluded. Specimen: naive CD8+ T cells from PBMCs. The origin of this receptor is a man between 18 and 35 years old in good health. Some clones in this sample may be carry-over from other donors' samples.

CDR3 sequence: CASSQTSSLLDEQFF. The CDR3 DNA reads TGTGCCAGCAGCCAGACTAGTTCCCTATTGGATGAGCAGTTCTTC. The rearrangement uses TRBV7-6 and TRBJ2-1; perhaps TRBD2 as D (6 bases). This CDR3 is built from 15 residues. In germline, CDR1 is SGHVS, CDR2 FNYEAQ. Trimming shortened V by 5 bases and J by 8 bases, and 19 bases separated the two germline ends.